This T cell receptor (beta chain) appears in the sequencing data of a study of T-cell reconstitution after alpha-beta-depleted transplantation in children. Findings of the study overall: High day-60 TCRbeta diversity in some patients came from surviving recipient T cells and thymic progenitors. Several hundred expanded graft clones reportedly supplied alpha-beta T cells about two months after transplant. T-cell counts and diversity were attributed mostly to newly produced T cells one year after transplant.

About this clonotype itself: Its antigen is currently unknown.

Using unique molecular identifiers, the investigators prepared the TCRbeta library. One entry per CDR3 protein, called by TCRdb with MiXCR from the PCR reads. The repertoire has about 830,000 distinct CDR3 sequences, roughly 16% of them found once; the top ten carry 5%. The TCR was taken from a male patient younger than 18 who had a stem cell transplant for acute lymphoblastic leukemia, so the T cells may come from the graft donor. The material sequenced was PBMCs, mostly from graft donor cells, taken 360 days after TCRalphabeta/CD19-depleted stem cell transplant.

CDR3 region: CSVKEGEYEQYF. In DNA, the CDR3 is TGCAGCGTTAAGGAGGGAGAATACGAGCAGTACTTC. V gene TRBV29-1 combines with J gene TRBJ2-7; perhaps TRBD2 as D (6 bases). The CDR3 spans 12 residues. Germline CDR1 reads SQVTM; CDR2 reads ANQGSEA. V was cut by 5 bases and J by 4 bases, with 12 bases left in between.